The 26 T cell receptor beta chains in this list originate from one sample, sequenced in a study of spatial heterogeneity in lung cancer. In TCRdb, the 5' RACE reads were re-called with MiXCR into one record per CDR3 protein. The sample gives more than 20,000 distinct CDR3 sequences, 4.6% of which show up once; around a third is in the top ten. The time point denotes: sample taken at primary tumor resection. No cells were sorted before sequencing. The whole RNA sequenced was extracted from tumor, nontumor lung or frozen PBMC. The material sequenced was PBMCs, taken at surgery. These TCRs come from a male donor with early-stage non-small cell lung cancer.

This clonotype was detected many times. V is TRBV20-1 and J is TRBJ2-1; 8 bases map to TRBD1. The junction had 7 bases not matched to a gene; V was cut back by 6 bases and J by 0 bases. This CDR3 spans 15 amino acids. The V gene's germline CDR1 is DFQATT and CDR2 SNEGSKA (reference sequence). The CDR3 region is CSALGQVSSYNEQFF. CDR3 in DNA: TGCAGTGCCTTGGGACAGGTGAGCTCCTACAATGAGCAGTTCTTC.

This clonotype was observed many times. This chain joins TRBV28 and TRBJ2-1; D ambiguous. Germline CDR1 and CDR2: MDHEN and SYDVKM. V lost 6 bases and J lost 7, with 10 bases in between. CDR3 size: 12 residues. This chain's CDR3 is CASRSGENEQFF. The CDR3, as DNA: TGTGCCAGCAGGTCAGGAGAAAATGAGCAGTTCTTC.

The table lists this clonotype with many counts. The CDR3: CSALASENNEQFF. DNA of the CDR3: TGCAGTGCTTTAGCTAGCGAAAACAATGAGCAGTTCTTC. The chain couples TRBV20-1 to TRBJ2-1, with D possibly matching TRBD2 (6 bases). Germline V gene lookup returns CDR1 DFQATT and CDR2 SNEGSKA (reference sequence). The V gene lost 5 bases and the J gene lost 5 bases, with 13 bases spanning the gap. This CDR3 region has 13 residues.

This chain links TRBV5-1 with TRBJ2-2; perhaps D is TRBD1 or TRBD2 (6 bases each). CDR3 length: 16 amino acids. The V gene's germline CDR1 is SGHRS and CDR2 YFSETQ. Trimming took 6 bases from V and 2 from J, leaving 17 bases between them. This CDR3 is CASTDRRRGNTGELFF. DNA of the CDR3: TGCGCCAGCACGGACAGACGGCGGGGTAACACCGGGGAGCTGTTTTTT.

This clonotype was counted at least ten times. The chain carries TRBV5-1 and TRBJ2-5; D gene uncertain. Germline CDR1 reads SGHRS; CDR2 reads YFSETQ. Trimming took off 4 bases at V and 1 base at J, with 14 bases between the two ends. This CDR3 is 15 amino acids long. CDR3 nucleotide sequence: TGCGCCAGCAGCCTGGTGGGGATACCCCAAGAGACCCAGTACTTC. This translates into CASSLVGIPQETQYF.

At least ten counts were recorded for this clonotype. The rearrangement joins TRBV2 to TRBJ1-2; TRBD1 agrees at 11 bases. The V gene's germline CDR1 is SNHLY and CDR2 FYNNEI. The CDR3 is 14 residues long. Losses at the gene ends were 6 bases for V and 2 bases for J; bases not matched to a gene: 2. CDR3 sequence reads: CASSRDRGNYGYTF. CDR3 nucleotide sequence: TGTGCCAGCAGCCGGGACAGGGGGAACTATGGCTACACCTTC.

This clonotype rates as medium-sized. V and J are TRBV5-1 and TRBJ2-5; D ambiguous. Germline assignment: CDR1 SGHRS and CDR2 YFSETQ. CDR3 length: 11 amino acids. Trimming cost V 4 bases and J 2 bases, with 3 bases left between them. In nucleotides, the CDR3 is TGCGCCAGCAGCCGTCAAGAGACCCAGTACTTC. Translation: CASSRQETQYF.

By share, this clonotype counts as medium-sized (0.01 to 0.1%). This sequence joins TRBV28 and TRBJ2-6, with D possibly TRBD1 on 6 matching bases. Deletions cut 6 bases from V and 4 bases from J, with 16 bases between. CDR3 size: 16 residues. CDR1 is MDHEN and CDR2 is SYDVKM in the germline V gene. This CDR3 reads CASSPTGISGANVLTF. The CDR3 bases are TGTGCCAGCAGCCCTACAGGGATCTCAGGGGCCAACGTCCTGACTTTC. The whole variable domain, filled in from reference TRBV28 and TRBJ2-6, reads DVKVTQSSRYLVKRTGEKVFLECVQDMDHENMFWYRQDPGLGLRLIYFSYDVKMKEKGDIPEGYSVSREKKERFSLILESASTNQTSMYLCASSPTGISGANVLTFGAGSRLTVL.

The table lists this clonotype with many counts. The chain combines TRBV4-2 with TRBJ2-5, with TRBD2 matching 9 bases. There are 17 residues in the CDR3. CDR1 and CDR2 from the germline V gene are LGHNA and YNFKEQ. The V gene end was trimmed by 1 base and the J gene end by 5 bases; junction bases not matched to a gene: 11. The CDR3 loop is CASSQVARGGALETQYF. The CDR3 DNA reads as TGTGCCAGCAGCCAAGTAGCCCGCGGGGGGGCCTTGGAGACCCAGTACTTC.

This clonotype has ten or more counts. The chain couples TRBV30 to TRBJ2-3; D unresolved. Trimming took 2 bases from V and 0 from J, leaving 6 bases between them. The germline gives CDR1 GTSNPN, CDR2 SVGIG (reference sequence). This CDR3 has 13 residues. CDR3 nucleotides: TGTGCCTGGAGTACCGAGAGCACAGATACGCAGTATTTT. This codes for CAWSTESTDTQYF.

This clonotype was seen many times. The chain has TRBV2 and TRBJ2-1; D is possibly TRBD1 or TRBD2 (7 bases each). The length of the CDR3 is 19 residues. Germline V lookup: CDR1 SNHLY, CDR2 FYNNEI. Trimming stripped 1 base from V and 0 bases from J, with 19 bases between. CDR3 DNA sequence: TGTGCCAGCAGTGAAGGCAGGGGGAGGGGGCGAAGCTCCTACAATGAGCAGTTCTTC. Translation gives CASSEGRGRGRSSYNEQFF. Full variable domain (remainder filled in from reference TRBV2 and TRBJ2-1): EPEVTQTPSHQVTQMGQEVILRCVPISNHLYFYWYRQILGQKVEFLVSFYNNEISEKSEIFDDQFSVERPDGSNFTLKIRSTKLEDSAMYFCASSEGRGRGRSSYNEQFFGPGTRLTVL.

This clonotype was counted ten times or more. This chain joins TRBV6-5 and TRBJ1-3, with D tentatively TRBD1 (6 bases). The germline V and J ends were trimmed by 0 bases and 2 bases, with 20 bases remaining between them. Germline values: CDR1 MNHEY, CDR2 SVGAGI. This CDR3 is 19 amino acids long. The CDR3 is CASSYSQGRLGLAGNTIYF. CDR3 sequence (DNA): TGTGCCAGCAGTTACTCGCAGGGGCGCTTGGGACTGGCTGGAAACACCATATATTTT.

This clonotype was detected ten times or more. V usage is TRBV7-2 and J usage is TRBJ1-5; possible D gene TRBD1, 5 bases. Germline CDR1 SGHTA, CDR2 FQGNSA. The CDR3 consists of 15 residues. The germline V and J ends were trimmed by 5 bases and 0 bases, with 11 bases remaining between them. CDR3 sequence reads: CASSPGGGSNQPQHF. In nucleotides, the CDR3 is TGTGCCAGCAGCCCCGGGGGGGGTAGCAATCAGCCCCAGCATTTT.

Ten or more counts support this clonotype. This chain links TRBV7-2 with TRBJ1-1, with 7 positions matching TRBD1. Trimming removed 3 bases from V and 1 base from J; junction bases left unmatched: 5. Germline V gene lookup returns CDR1 SGHTA and CDR2 FQGNSA. The CDR3 contains 15 residues. In nucleotides, the CDR3 is TGTGCCAGCAGCTTCAAGGGGGCTCCGAACACTGAAGCTTTCTTT. Translating gives CASSFKGAPNTEAFF.

This clonotype was detected ten times or more. The chain links TRBV12-3 or TRBV12-4 to TRBJ2-4, with D unresolved. The CDR3 length is 15 residues. Deletions cut 6 bases from V and 0 bases from J, with 12 bases between. CDR3 sequence reads: CASSPNFLAKNIQYF. DNA of the CDR3: TGTGCCAGCAGCCCAAACTTTTTAGCCAAAAACATTCAGTACTTC.

In this sample, this clonotype is medium-sized (0.01 to 0.1%). This chain joins TRBV27 and TRBJ2-3; 7 positions match TRBD2. This CDR3 has 16 residues. CDR1 MNHEY and CDR2 SMNVEV come from the germline V gene (reference sequence). The V and J ends lost 7 bases and 1 base, in that order; junction bases with no gene match: 11. The CDR3 DNA sequence: TGTGCCAGCACCCCGGGGAGGGAGAGGGGCACAGATACGCAGTATTTT. It is translated as CASTPGRERGTDTQYF.

At least ten counts were recorded for this clonotype. The rearrangement links TRBV5-1 to TRBJ2-7, with D possibly TRBD1 on 6 matching bases. The V gene lost 0 bases and the J gene lost 3 bases, with 25 bases spanning the gap. Germline loops: CDR1 SGHRS, CDR2 YFSETQ. The CDR3 covers 19 residues. CDR3 protein: CASSLASGLSQGSFYEQYF. As DNA, the CDR3 is TGCGCCAGCAGCTTGGCCTCTGGCCTTTCACAGGGAAGTTTCTACGAGCAGTACTTC.

This clonotype occurred many times. CDR3 residues: CASSSSRGWTEAFF. CDR3 in DNA: TGTGCCAGCAGCAGCTCCAGGGGATGGACTGAAGCTTTCTTT. The chain is built from TRBV7-9 and TRBJ1-1; D perhaps matches TRBD1 (6 bases). Trimming pared 5 bases from V and 5 bases from J, leaving 15 bases between. Germline V gene lookup returns CDR1 SEHNR and CDR2 FQNEAQ (reference sequence). The CDR3 has 14 amino acids. The variable domain in full, completed from reference TRBV7-9 and TRBJ1-1, reads DTGVSQNPRHKITKRGQNVTFRCDPISEHNRLYWYRQTLGQGPEFLTYFQNEAQLEKSRLLSDRFSAERPKGSFSTLEIQRTEQGDSAMYLCASSSSRGWTEAFFGQGTRLTVV.

This clonotype came up many times. The rearrangement uses TRBV6-5 and TRBJ1-5; D gene unclear. Trimming removed 5 bases from V and 5 bases from J, with 10 bases in between. Looked up from germline, CDR1 is MNHEY and CDR2 is SVGAGI. The CDR3 is 13 amino acids. This CDR3 reads CASSAHLDQPQHF. CDR3 DNA sequence: TGTGCCAGCAGTGCCCATCTCGATCAGCCCCAGCATTTT.

There are many counts of this clonotype. The V call is TRBV6-2 or TRBV6-3, the J call TRBJ2-3; D gene uncertain. Germline-derived CDR1 and CDR2 are MNHEY and SVGEGT. CDR3 length equals 9 residues. V was pared by 9 bases and J by 7 bases, with 5 bases between. The CDR3 sequence: CARPNTQYF. In DNA form, the CDR3 reads TGTGCCAGGCCGAATACGCAGTATTTT.

This chain uses TRBV6-1 with TRBJ2-1; D not resolved. The CDR3 runs to 13 residues. The V gene's germline CDR1 is MNHNS and CDR2 SASEGT. V lost 6 bases and J 4 bases, leaving 10 bases between the germline ends. The CDR3 bases are TGTGCCAGCAGCATACTGGCGTACAATGAGCAGTTCTTC. Protein product: CASSILAYNEQFF.

This clonotype came up many times. The chain joins TRBV20-1 to TRBJ2-1, with 9 bases fitting TRBD1. The V gene end was trimmed by 4 bases and the J gene end by 4 bases; junction bases not matched to a gene: 8. CDR3 length: 15 residues. The germline V gene has CDR1 DFQATT and CDR2 SNEGSKA (reference sequence). The DNA for the CDR3 is TGCAGTGCTACTGTGGGGACAGGGCGATACAATGAGCAGTTCTTC. This codes for CSATVGTGRYNEQFF.

The table lists this clonotype with many counts. The chain joins TRBV20-1 to TRBJ2-7, with D uncertain. The V gene's germline CDR1 is DFQATT and CDR2 SNEGSKA (reference sequence). The CDR3 is made up of 15 amino acids. V shed 0 bases and J shed 3 bases, with 15 bases lying between them. CDR3 DNA sequence: TGCAGTGCTAGAGACCCCAGCACAGCAGGCTACGAGCAGTACTTC. Residues: CSARDPSTAGYEQYF.

This clonotype came up many times. The chain joins TRBV5-4 to TRBJ2-2; 13 bases line up with TRBD2. Per the germline V gene, CDR1 is SGHNT and CDR2 is YYREEE (reference sequence). The CDR3 length is 16 residues. Germline trimming cut 4 bases from V and 7 bases from J; bases unmatched to any gene: 7. The chain's CDR3 is CASSDTSGRALGELFF. The CDR3 region has the DNA TGTGCCAGCAGCGACACTAGCGGGAGGGCCCTCGGGGAGCTGTTTTTT.

By sample share, this clonotype is medium-sized. Mismatch with germline at one junction end may stem from a read error. V and J are TRBV27 and TRBJ1-5; D ambiguous. The CDR3 totals 14 residues. Germline V gives CDR1 MNHEY, CDR2 SMNVEV (reference sequence). The CDR3 loop reads CASSLTGSNKPQHF. DNA of the CDR3: TGTGCCAGCAGTTTAACTGGGAGCAATAAGCCCCAGCATTTT.

This clonotype was counted many times. This rearrangement joins TRBV19 to TRBJ2-7; D possibly corresponds to TRBD1 (6 bases). The CDR3 is made up of 15 amino acids. Germline V gene sequence: CDR1 LNHDA, CDR2 SQIVND (reference sequence). Trimming pared 5 bases from V and 0 bases from J, leaving 14 bases between. In nucleotides, the CDR3 is TGTGCCAGTAGTCTCCGACAGGCAAGCTCCTACGAGCAGTACTTC. The encoded protein is CASSLRQASSYEQYF.